The 27 T cell receptor beta chains given below trace back to one sample, sequenced in a study of CXCR4 blockade with PD-1 therapy in pancreatic cancer (dated by TCRdb to about 2019). The receptor library was made with the immunoSEQ multiplex PCR assay. TCRdb carries this immuneACCESS record with in-frame sequences only. Its versions omit some clonotypes, under half of them owing to an unresolved V gene in the studies checked, with the rest unexplained. This sample holds 5,000 to 6,500 clones; approximately 40% were observed only once. Around 13% of the sample is held by the ten biggest clonotypes. The sequenced sample consisted of tumor tissue. The receptors here all came from a human donor with pancreatic ductal adenocarcinoma.

This clone showed up just once. This chain uses TRBV19 with TRBJ1-2; 8 bases align to TRBD1. The V segment lost 7 bases and the J segment 4 bases; nucleotides outside the gene matches: 5. This CDR3 has 13 amino acids. Germline V gives CDR1 LNHDA, CDR2 SQIVND (reference sequence). The CDR3 reads CASTTGAVYGYTF. The CDR3 DNA sequence: TGTGCCAGTACGACAGGGGCGGTCTATGGCTACACCTTC.

A few counts support this clone. The sample contains more than one DNA sequence encoding this CDR3. V gene TRBV6-8 combines with J gene TRBJ1-1; TRBD1 might be the D (5 bases). Germline V gives CDR1 MNHGY, CDR2 SAAAGT. V lost 10 bases to trimming and J lost 5 bases, with 20 bases between them. CDR3 size: 14 residues. CDR3 in DNA: TGTGCCATCAGGGACGCAGGGACGGAAACTGAAGCTTTCTTT. Residues: CAIRDAGTETEAFF.

The chain recombines TRBV14 with TRBJ2-5; D may correspond to TRBD1 or TRBD2 (6 bases each). Trimming left V 1 base short and J 7 bases short, with 13 bases between. Germline V gene data show CDR1 as SGHDN and CDR2 as FVKESK. The CDR3 is made up of 14 amino acids. The CDR3 nucleotides read TGTGCCAGCAGCCAAGGGTCGGGGGCAGGGACCCAGTACTTC. Its protein is CASSQGSGAGTQYF.

The chain has TRBV28 and TRBJ1-5; D might be TRBD1 (6 bases). This CDR3 spans 19 amino acids. The germline V and J ends were trimmed by 5 bases and 2 bases, with 25 bases remaining between them. Germline CDR1 is MDHEN and CDR2 is SYDVKM. The CDR3: CASSKATGLGGSGNQPQHF. CDR3 bases: TGTGCCAGCAGTAAAGCAACAGGGTTAGGTGGGTCGGGCAATCAGCCCCAGCATTTT.

This clone was found a few times. This chain connects TRBV5-1 to TRBJ1-4; TRBD1 aligns across 7 bases. The CDR3 is 14 amino acids. J gave up 5 bases and V 1 base, and 2 bases lay outside the gene matches. From germline, CDR1 is SGHRS and CDR2 YFSETQ. The CDR3 sequence: CASSLTTGNEKLFF. As DNA, the CDR3 is TGCGCCAGCAGCTTGACGACAGGGAATGAAAAACTGTTTTTT.

The table lists this clone with a few counts. The V and J genes are TRBV9 and TRBJ2-2; 9 positions agree with TRBD1. This CDR3 spans 15 amino acids. CDR1 and CDR2 from the germline V gene are SGDLS and YYNGEE. J lost 9 bases, V lost 0 bases, and 6 bases had no gene match. The CDR3 sequence: CASSVEPDRGRELFF. CDR3 DNA sequence: TGTGCCAGCAGCGTAGAGCCGGACAGGGGCCGGGAGCTGTTTTTT. The full variable domain, with the rest looked up from reference TRBV9 and TRBJ2-2, is DSGVTQTPKHLITATGQRVTLRCSPRSGDLSVYWYQQSLDQGLQFLIQYYNGEERAKGNILERFSAQQFPDLHSELNLSSLELGDSALYFCASSVEPDRGRELFFGEGSRLTVL.

Ten or more counts support this clone. V usage is TRBV11-3 and J usage is TRBJ1-4; perhaps TRBD1 as D (6 bases). The CDR3 is 15 amino acids. CDR1 is SGHNT and CDR2 is YENEEA in the germline V gene. V lost 5 bases to trimming and J lost 4 bases, with 14 bases between them. The CDR3 DNA sequence: TGTGCCAGCAGCCGAACGGACAGCTTTAATGAAAAACTGTTTTTT. Protein sequence: CASSRTDSFNEKLFF.

This clone was seen at least ten times. The chain carries TRBV9 and TRBJ2-5; no clear D. CDR3 size: 13 residues. Germline lookup yields CDR1 SGDLS and CDR2 YYNGEE. V was clipped by 5 bases and J by 2 bases, with 10 bases between them. CDR3 protein: CASSQEQQETQYF. The CDR3 coding sequence is TGTGCCAGCAGTCAGGAACAGCAAGAGACCCAGTACTTC.

This clone was observed at least ten times. The chain employs TRBV11-3 and TRBJ2-1; 15 nucleotides agree with TRBD2. The CDR3 is 15 amino acids. V lost 5 bases, J lost 13 bases, and 9 bases stayed unmatched. Germline V gene sequence: CDR1 SGHNT, CDR2 YENEEA. The CDR3 spells CASSPGGLAGGHQFF. The CDR3 DNA sequence: TGTGCCAGCAGCCCTGGCGGACTAGCGGGAGGGCATCAGTTCTTC.

V usage is TRBV14 and J usage is TRBJ2-2; 8 bases line up with TRBD1. J gave up 8 bases and V 5 bases, and 4 bases lay outside the gene matches. The germline CDR1 and CDR2 sequences are SGHDN and FVKESK. This CDR3 contains 13 residues. The CDR3 DNA sequence: TGTGCCAGCAGCGAACAGGGGGAAGGGGAGCTGTTTTTT. It is translated as CASSEQGEGELFF.

The chain couples TRBV6-8 to TRBJ1-3, with D unresolved. Trimming stripped 10 bases from V and 2 bases from J, with 15 bases between. The length of the CDR3 is 14 residues. Germline V gene lookup returns CDR1 MNHGY and CDR2 SAAAGT. The CDR3 spells CATKWEGAGNTIYF. The CDR3 nucleotides read TGTGCCACCAAGTGGGAGGGTGCTGGAAACACCATATATTTT.

This CDR3 reads CASSTVRGYEQYF. The CDR3 DNA is TGTGCCAGTAGTACGGTAAGGGGTTACGAGCAGTACTTC. This rearrangement joins TRBV19 to TRBJ2-7; the D gene is possibly TRBD1 (5 bases). CDR1 LNHDA and CDR2 SQIVND come from the germline V gene (reference sequence). Trimming took 4 bases from V and 4 from J, leaving 11 bases between them. The CDR3 contains 13 residues.

Within the sample, this clone is medium-sized (0.01 to 0.1%). V usage is TRBV19 and J usage is TRBJ2-7; TRBD1 is a possible D gene (5 bases). V lost 8 bases to trimming and J lost 4 bases, with 12 bases between them. This CDR3 has 12 residues. Germline lookup yields CDR1 LNHDA and CDR2 SQIVND (reference sequence). CDR3: CASEAGPYEQYF. CDR3 nucleotide sequence: TGTGCCAGTGAGGCAGGGCCGTACGAGCAGTACTTC. Full variable domain (remainder filled in from reference TRBV19 and TRBJ2-7): DGGITQSPKYLFRKEGQNVTLSCEQNLNHDAMYWYRQDPGQGLRLIYYSQIVNDFQKGDIAEGYSVSREKKESFPLTVTSAQKNPTAFYLCASEAGPYEQYFGPGTRLTVT.

The gene calls are TRBV28 and TRBJ2-1; 14 bases align to TRBD2. This CDR3 comprises 17 residues. Germline-derived CDR1 and CDR2 are MDHEN and SYDVKM. V was pared by 6 bases and J by 6 bases, with 10 bases of the junction left unmatched. The CDR3 here is CASSQRLGTSGGNEQFF. The CDR3 DNA reads as TGTGCCAGCAGCCAAAGACTCGGGACTAGCGGGGGCAATGAGCAGTTCTTC.

This clone was found many times. CDR3 sequence reads: CASSLVLAVDTQYF. For the CDR3, the DNA is TGTGCCAGCAGCTTAGTCCTAGCGGTAGATACGCAGTATTTT. The chain couples TRBV11-3 to TRBJ2-3, with TRBD2 identical over 7 bases. The CDR3 consists of 14 residues. V shed 1 base and J 5 bases; nucleotides not matched to a gene: 3. Germline assignment: CDR1 SGHNT and CDR2 YENEEA.

The table lists this clone with many counts. J is TRBJ2-5 and V is TRBV11-3; 9 nucleotides align to TRBD2. J gave up 1 base and V 4 bases, and 4 bases lay outside the gene matches. The CDR3 consists of 15 residues. The germline V gene encodes CDR1 SGHNT and CDR2 YENEEA. In DNA form, the CDR3 reads TGTGCCAGCAGCTGGGGGACTAGCCTCCAAGAGACCCAGTACTTC. Translating gives CASSWGTSLQETQYF.

The chain couples TRBV28 to TRBJ2-7; 11 nucleotides line up with TRBD2. From germline, CDR1 is MDHEN and CDR2 SYDVKM. The CDR3 loop spans 14 amino acids. With V trimmed by 6 bases and J by 2 bases, 3 bases remained unmatched. CDR3 sequence: CASSLLAGAYEQYF. The CDR3 DNA follows: TGTGCCAGCAGCCTACTAGCGGGAGCCTACGAGCAGTACTTC.

This clone has more than one count but fewer than ten. This chain joins TRBV11-3 and TRBJ2-7; TRBD2 matches at 10 bases. From germline, CDR1 is SGHNT and CDR2 YENEEA. The CDR3 has 15 residues. V was clipped by 5 bases and J by 4 bases; unmatched bases: 8. The CDR3 region has the DNA TGTGCCAGCAGCAAGATGGCTAGCGGGAGTTACGAGCAGTACTTC. This gives the protein CASSKMASGSYEQYF.

This clone has ten or more counts. The CDR3 DNA follows: TGTGCCAGCAGTTACTCGCTAGCCCACGAGCAGTACTTC. Protein sequence: CASSYSLAHEQYF. The chain employs TRBV6-8 and TRBJ2-7, with D perhaps matching TRBD2 (5 bases). The V gene's germline CDR1 is MNHGY and CDR2 SAAAGT. Trimming removed 0 bases at V and 5 bases at J, with 8 bases between. The CDR3 is made up of 13 amino acids.

This clone is deemed medium-sized (0.01 to 0.1%). The gene calls are TRBV9 and TRBJ1-4; 7 bases agree with TRBD1. Germline CDR1 SGDLS, CDR2 YYNGEE. With V trimmed by 4 bases and J by 7 bases, 10 bases remained unmatched. The length of the CDR3 is 15 residues. The CDR3 loop reads CASSSRTGVAEKLFF. The CDR3 region has the DNA TGTGCCAGCAGCTCCAGGACAGGAGTGGCTGAAAAACTGTTTTTT.

The rearrangement links TRBV6-8 to TRBJ2-2, with D perhaps TRBD2 (5 bases). Trimming pared 0 bases from V and 7 bases from J, leaving 9 bases between. CDR1 is MNHGY and CDR2 is SAAAGT in the germline V gene. The CDR3 spans 14 residues. CDR3 amino acids: CASSYSLEGGELFF. In nucleotides, the CDR3 is TGTGCCAGCAGTTACTCGCTTGAGGGCGGGGAGCTGTTTTTT.

J is TRBJ2-1 and V is TRBV19, with 11 bases aligning to TRBD2. Germline CDR1 is LNHDA and CDR2 is SQIVND (reference sequence). V dropped 7 bases and J dropped 7; count of bases not matched to a gene: 3. CDR3 size: 13 residues. For the CDR3, the DNA is TGTGCCAGTAAGGCTAGCGGGAGGAATGAGCAGTTCTTC. It specifies CASKASGRNEQFF.

This clone was counted a few times. The gene calls are TRBV9 and TRBJ2-1, with D possibly matching TRBD2 (5 bases). Germline CDR1 is SGDLS and CDR2 is YYNGEE. The CDR3 has 14 residues. Trimming pared 6 bases from V and 9 bases from J, leaving 19 bases between. This CDR3 is CASNSVGGNSEQFF. The CDR3 DNA is TGTGCCAGCAATAGCGTAGGAGGTAACAGTGAGCAGTTCTTC.

This clone appeared a few times. V usage is TRBV11-3 and J usage is TRBJ2-3; 9 bases match TRBD1. J gave up 4 bases and V 5 bases, and 7 bases lay outside the gene matches. Per the germline V gene, CDR1 is SGHNT and CDR2 is YENEEA. The CDR3 contains 15 residues. Here the CDR3 DNA reads TGTGCCAGCAGCCACGGACAGGGGAGTGCAGATACGCAGTATTTT. It codes for CASSHGQGSADTQYF.

The V gene is TRBV9, the J gene TRBJ2-1; possible D gene TRBD1, 6 bases. The CDR3 is 12 residues long. V lost 6 bases to trimming and J lost 15 bases, with 19 bases between them. Germline CDR1 and CDR2: SGDLS and YYNGEE. This CDR3 reads CASKAGDGPTFF. In DNA form, the CDR3 reads TGTGCCAGCAAGGCAGGGGATGGGCCAACGTTCTTC. Complete variable domain (other parts from reference TRBV9 and TRBJ2-1): DSGVTQTPKHLITATGQRVTLRCSPRSGDLSVYWYQQSLDQGLQFLIQYYNGEERAKGNILERFSAQQFPDLHSELNLSSLELGDSALYFCASKAGDGPTFFGPGTRLTVL.

The V gene is TRBV6-8, the J gene TRBJ2-3; D could derive from TRBD1 or TRBD2 (5 bases each). Germline values: CDR1 MNHGY, CDR2 SAAAGT. V was trimmed by 11 bases and J by 8 bases, leaving 17 bases between them. The CDR3 has 12 residues. This CDR3 is CAVGDAVGTQYF. CDR3 sequence (DNA): TGTGCCGTAGGGGACGCGGTGGGTACGCAGTATTTT.

This chain uses TRBV28 with TRBJ1-1, with D hard to call. Trimming took 6 bases from V and 0 from J, leaving 14 bases between them. This CDR3 region has 15 residues. Germline assignment: CDR1 MDHEN and CDR2 SYDVKM. The DNA for the CDR3 is TGTGCCAGCAGAGGAAGCCCTGGGATGAACACTGAAGCTTTCTTT. Its protein product is CASRGSPGMNTEAFF.